This T cell receptor (beta chain) was sequenced during a study of blood T cell repertoires in COVID-19. Sequenced by immunoSEQ multiplex PCR; TCRdb stores in-frame clones only, minus some. The table lists 75,000 to 90,000 clones, around 82% of them singletons. The receptor was isolated from a man aged 60 to 75 with COVID-19, enrolled during active disease. Sample: peripheral blood.

CDR3 in DNA: TGTGCCAGCAGCTTAAGGGGTTTCTACGAGCAGTACTTC. This encodes CASSLRGFYEQYF. V is TRBV5-6 and J is TRBJ2-7; D perhaps matches TRBD1 (5 bases). CDR3 size: 13 residues. Between the trimmed V and J ends, which lost 2 bases and 3 bases, there was a span of 9 bases. CDR1 is SGHDT and CDR2 is YYEEEE in the germline V gene.